The 30 T cell receptor beta chains in this list originate from one sample, sequenced in a study of blood T cell repertoires in COVID-19 (TCRdb year 2020). The method was the immunoSEQ multiplex PCR assay. Held by TCRdb, this immuneACCESS table contains in-frame sequences only and omits some clones. Under half of the omission traces to an unresolved V gene where checked; the cause of the rest is unknown. A total of about 130,000 clones appear in this sample, roughly 90% of them only once. The ten largest clones add up to around 3.7% of the sample. Sample: peripheral blood. Receptors originate from a man aged 45 to 65 with active COVID-19.

The rearrangement uses TRBV7-2 and TRBJ1-5, with D possibly TRBD1 on 6 matching bases. Germline loops: CDR1 SGHTA, CDR2 FQGNSA. Trimming took off 3 bases at V and 7 bases at J, with 10 bases between the two ends. This CDR3 comprises 13 residues. The CDR3 loop is CASSFDRSQPQHF. In DNA, the CDR3 is TGTGCCAGCAGCTTCGACAGGAGCCAGCCCCAGCATTTT.

The V and J genes are TRBV6-5 and TRBJ2-6, with a tentative D call TRBD2 (5 bases). V was pared by 0 bases and J by 2 bases, with 8 bases between. Germline V gene sequence: CDR1 MNHEY, CDR2 SVGAGI. The CDR3 length is 16 residues. For the CDR3, the DNA is TGTGCCAGCAGTTACTCGTGGAGGCCTGGGGCCAACGTCCTGACTTTC. This translates into CASSYSWRPGANVLTF.

The chain carries TRBV19 and TRBJ1-2; 9 positions agree with TRBD1. The V segment lost 8 bases and the J segment 4 bases; nucleotides outside the gene matches: 8. Germline CDR1 LNHDA, CDR2 SQIVND (reference sequence). The CDR3 has 14 amino acids. The CDR3 bases are TGTGCCAGTTTAGACAGGGGGATCTCCTATGGCTACACCTTC. Amino acid sequence: CASLDRGISYGYTF.

The chain joins TRBV19 to TRBJ1-5, with 11 bases lining up with TRBD1. The CDR3 spans 15 residues. Germline CDR1 is LNHDA and CDR2 is SQIVND (reference sequence). With 6 bases clipped from V and 0 bases from J, the junction kept 1 base outside the gene matches. This chain's CDR3 is CASSGQGASNQPQHF. The CDR3 DNA reads as TGTGCCAGTAGCGGACAGGGGGCTAGCAATCAGCCCCAGCATTTT.

The chain carries TRBV5-1 and TRBJ2-1; 10 bases match TRBD2. The V gene end was trimmed by 1 base and the J gene end by 4 bases; junction bases not matched to a gene: 2. CDR1 SGHRS and CDR2 YFSETQ come from the germline V gene. The CDR3 runs 15 residues. DNA of the CDR3: TGCGCCAGCAGCTTGCTAGCGGGAGAGTACAATGAGCAGTTCTTC. Translated: CASSLLAGEYNEQFF. The full variable domain, its missing parts supplied by reference TRBV5-1 and TRBJ2-1, is KAGVTQTPRYLIKTRGQQVTLSCSPISGHRSVSWYQQTPGQGLQFLFEYFSETQRNKGNFPGRFSGRQFSNSRSEMNVSTLELGDSALYLCASSLLAGEYNEQFFGPGTRLTVL.

This clone was observed a few times. The J gene is TRBJ2-5, the V gene TRBV9; 9 bases agree with TRBD1. Trimming cost V 2 bases and J 4 bases; bases outside gene matches: 6. CDR3 length equals 15 residues. Germline V lookup: CDR1 SGDLS, CDR2 YYNGEE. In DNA, the CDR3 is TGTGCCAGCAGCGTGGGACAGGGTTCAGGAGAGACCCAGTACTTC. Its translation is CASSVGQGSGETQYF.

This chain connects TRBV15 to TRBJ2-4; 7 positions agree with TRBD2. The junction had 3 bases not matched to a gene; V was cut back by 2 bases and J by 8 bases. The CDR3 consists of 13 residues. Per the germline V gene, CDR1 is LNHNV and CDR2 is YYDKDF (reference sequence). CDR3 loop: CATSRPGGDIQYF. The CDR3 DNA follows: TGTGCCACCAGCAGACCTGGGGGGGACATTCAGTACTTC. Full variable domain (rest looked up from reference TRBV15 and TRBJ2-4): DAMVIQNPRYQVTQFGKPVTLSCSQTLNHNVMYWYQQKSSQAPKLLFHYYDKDFNNEADTPDNFQSRRPNTSFCFLDIRSPGLGDTAMYLCATSRPGGDIQYFGAGTRLSVL.

V and J are TRBV6-1 and TRBJ2-7, with TRBD1 identical over 7 bases. This CDR3 region has 14 residues. Germline V gene lookup returns CDR1 MNHNS and CDR2 SASEGT. V shed 0 bases and J 4 bases; nucleotides not matched to a gene: 3. In DNA, the CDR3 is TGTGCCAGCAGTGAAGCGACAGGGAAATACGAGCAGTACGTC. Protein product: CASSEATGKYEQYV.

The chain employs TRBV10-1 and TRBJ2-3; perhaps TRBD2 as D (6 bases). From germline, CDR1 is WNHNN and CDR2 SYGVQD (reference sequence). The ends were cut back, 0 bases at V and 11 bases at J, with 18 bases in the middle. This CDR3 is built from 15 residues. This CDR3 is CASSESAGGDVKQYF. CDR3 coding DNA: TGCGCCAGCAGTGAGTCGGCCGGAGGGGACGTGAAGCAGTATTTT.

This clone was detected once. V usage is TRBV20-1 and J usage is TRBJ1-2; D is unclear. CDR1 is DFQATT, CDR2 SNEGSKA, per germline (reference sequence). Trimming shortened V by 3 bases and J by 9 bases, and 17 bases separated the two germline ends. The CDR3 consists of 13 residues. CDR3 in amino acids: CSASDGLDESYTF. The DNA of the CDR3 is TGCAGTGCTAGTGACGGACTGGACGAAAGCTACACCTTC.

V and J are TRBV28 and TRBJ2-1, with D possibly TRBD1 on 7 matching bases. V lost 2 bases and J 3 bases, leaving 23 bases between the germline ends. This CDR3 has 19 amino acids. The germline V gene has CDR1 MDHEN and CDR2 SYDVKM. CDR3 protein: CASSLGGLASAGGYNEQFF. CDR3 in DNA: TGTGCCAGCAGTTTAGGGGGGCTAGCGAGCGCAGGGGGCTACAATGAGCAGTTCTTC.

The chain combines TRBV6-5 with TRBJ2-7; the match to TRBD1 covers 11 bases. Trimming cost V 5 bases and J 6 bases; bases outside gene matches: 6. This CDR3 has 14 amino acids. The germline gives CDR1 MNHEY, CDR2 SVGAGI. The CDR3 sequence is CASSPDRGLGEQYV. CDR3 DNA sequence: TGTGCCAGCAGTCCGGACAGGGGGCTAGGCGAGCAGTACGTC.

The rearrangement joins TRBV5-4 to TRBJ1-1, with 7 nucleotides matching TRBD1. CDR1 and CDR2 (germline): SGHNT, YYREEE (reference sequence). The CDR3 is 16 amino acids. V was pared by 1 base and J by 4 bases, with 10 bases of the junction left unmatched. The CDR3, as DNA: TGTGCCAGCAGCTTGAACCCAGGGGGATCCGGCACTGAAGCTTTCTTT. Its translation is CASSLNPGGSGTEAFF.

The genes are TRBV15 and TRBJ1-2; D is ambiguous. The CDR3 spans 16 residues. V shed 0 bases and J shed 4 bases, with 15 bases lying between them. Germline CDR1 reads LNHNV; CDR2 reads YYDKDF (reference sequence). The CDR3 DNA reads as TGTGCCACCAGCAGAGATCAGATCGCAGGCCCCTATGGCTACACCTTC. It specifies CATSRDQIAGPYGYTF. The whole variable domain, remainder taken from reference TRBV15 and TRBJ1-2, is DAMVIQNPRYQVTQFGKPVTLSCSQTLNHNVMYWYQQKSSQAPKLLFHYYDKDFNNEADTPDNFQSRRPNTSFCFLDIRSPGLGDTAMYLCATSRDQIAGPYGYTFGSGTRLTVV.

The gene calls are TRBV14 and TRBJ1-2; a possible D gene is TRBD1 (5 bases). This CDR3 has 13 amino acids. V was pared by 0 bases and J by 8 bases, with 10 bases between. Germline loops: CDR1 SGHDN, CDR2 FVKESK. CDR3 region: CASSQDRVSGYTF. As DNA, the CDR3 is TGTGCCAGCAGCCAAGACAGGGTGAGCGGCTACACCTTC.

The genes are TRBV18 and TRBJ2-1; 7 bases are shared with TRBD1. The germline V gene encodes CDR1 KGHSH and CDR2 LQKENI. The CDR3 has 16 residues. The ends lost 3 bases at V and 6 bases at J; junction bases unmatched: 11. CDR3 in DNA: TGTGCCAGCTCACCGAACCCAGTGGCAGGGGGCAATGAGCAGTTCTTC. As protein: CASSPNPVAGGNEQFF. Together with reference TRBV18 and TRBJ2-1, the CDR3 gives the full variable domain: NAGVMQNPRHLVRRRGQEARLRCSPMKGHSHVYWYRQLPEEGLKFMVYLQKENIIDESGMPKERFSAEFPKEGPSILRIQQVVRGDSAAYFCASSPNPVAGGNEQFFGPGTRLTVL.

The chain carries TRBV3-1 (or the pseudogene TRBV3-2) and TRBJ2-5, with TRBD1 as a possible D gene (6 bases). This CDR3 contains 17 residues. The V gene lost 1 base and the J gene lost 3 bases, with 18 bases spanning the gap. The germline CDR1 and CDR2 sequences are LGHDT and YNNKEL (reference sequence). This chain's CDR3 is CASSQVALQGIKETQYF. In nucleotides, the CDR3 is TGTGCCAGCAGCCAAGTAGCATTACAGGGTATTAAAGAGACCCAGTACTTC.

The chain is built from TRBV19 and TRBJ1-2; TRBD1 might be the D (5 bases). The V gene's germline CDR1 is LNHDA and CDR2 SQIVND (reference sequence). V was pared by 1 base and J by 7 bases, with 10 bases between. The length of the CDR3 is 13 residues. CDR3: CASSIGGAGGYTF. The CDR3 bases are TGTGCCAGTAGTATAGGTGGGGCCGGTGGCTACACCTTC.

This sequence joins TRBV7-3 and TRBJ2-2; 7 bases map to TRBD2. The CDR3 runs to 16 residues. V was pared by 2 bases and J by 0 bases, with 3 bases of the junction left unmatched. CDR1 is SGHTA, CDR2 FQGTGA, per germline. The CDR3 DNA follows: TGTGCCAGCAGCTTAGCGGGACTATCGAACACCGGGGAGCTGTTTTTT. This encodes CASSLAGLSNTGELFF.

The rearrangement joins TRBV5-1 to TRBJ1-5, with D perhaps matching TRBD1 (5 bases). The CDR3 loop spans 14 amino acids. The germline V gene encodes CDR1 SGHRS and CDR2 YFSETQ. With 4 bases removed from V and 3 bases from J, the gap between germline ends came to 11 bases. The CDR3 DNA reads TGCGCCAGCAGCCCTGGACACCTCAATCAGCCCCAGCATTTT. Translation gives CASSPGHLNQPQHF.

The table lists this clone with a count of one. CDR3 region: CASSAEYNEQFF. The CDR3 DNA reads as TGTGCCAGCTCAGCGGAGTACAATGAGCAGTTCTTC. This chain connects TRBV12-3 or TRBV12-4 to TRBJ2-1; weak D call: TRBD2 (5 bases). The CDR3 extends over 12 amino acids. Trimming stripped 8 bases from V and 4 bases from J, with 9 bases between.

V gene TRBV18 combines with J gene TRBJ2-7; 10 bases are shared with TRBD2. V lost 6 bases and J lost 6; bases outside the gene matches: 11. The CDR3 totals 15 residues. Germline CDR1 is KGHSH and CDR2 is LQKENI. The CDR3 sequence: CASSAGTSAASEQYF. CDR3 nucleotides: TGTGCCAGCTCTGCCGGGACTAGCGCCGCCAGCGAGCAGTACTTC. The whole variable domain, filled in from reference TRBV18 and TRBJ2-7, reads NAGVMQNPRHLVRRRGQEARLRCSPMKGHSHVYWYRQLPEEGLKFMVYLQKENIIDESGMPKERFSAEFPKEGPSILRIQQVVRGDSAAYFCASSAGTSAASEQYFGPGTRLTVT.

The chain recombines TRBV7-9 with TRBJ1-4; 10 nucleotides align to TRBD1. The V and J ends lost 1 base and 4 bases, in that order; junction bases with no gene match: 3. The germline CDR1 and CDR2 sequences are SEHNR and FQNEAQ (reference sequence). The length of the CDR3 is 16 residues. CDR3 residues: CASSLGDRGNNEKLFF. The CDR3 DNA is TGTGCCAGCAGCTTAGGGGACAGGGGAAATAATGAAAAACTGTTTTTT.

The rearrangement joins TRBV10-1 to TRBJ2-2; 8 bases fit TRBD1. Germline-derived CDR1 and CDR2 are WNHNN and SYGVQD (reference sequence). The CDR3 is 15 amino acids. The trim removed 11 bases at V and 3 bases at J, leaving 11 bases unmatched. CDR3 in DNA: TGCGCCGGATGGGGACAGGAATTTCACACCGGGGAGCTGTTTTTT. Translation gives CAGWGQEFHTGELFF.

This chain uses TRBV5-1 with TRBJ1-1, with TRBD1 identical over 8 bases. The CDR3 runs 16 residues. Trimming removed 3 bases from V and 0 bases from J; junction bases left unmatched: 7. Germline-derived CDR1 and CDR2 are SGHRS and YFSETQ. The CDR3 DNA sequence: TGCGCCAGCAGCTGGGGGGACAGGCGTCTGAACACTGAAGCTTTCTTT. This sequence encodes CASSWGDRRLNTEAFF.

This clone was recorded once. The CDR3 region is CASSSHPGYTGELFF. The DNA of the CDR3 is TGTGCCAGCAGCTCTCATCCAGGGTACACCGGGGAGCTGTTTTTT. This rearrangement joins TRBV3-1 (or the pseudogene TRBV3-2) to TRBJ2-2; the D gene is possibly TRBD1 (5 bases). The CDR3 consists of 15 residues. Between the trimmed V and J ends, which lost 5 bases and 3 bases, there was a span of 13 bases. Looked up from germline, CDR1 is LGHDT and CDR2 is YNNKEL (reference sequence).

The V call is TRBV10-1, the J call TRBJ2-7, with D perhaps TRBD2 (5 bases). Germline lookup yields CDR1 WNHNN and CDR2 SYGVQD (reference sequence). The CDR3 loop spans 12 amino acids. The CDR3 sequence is CLSRGNYYEQYV. The CDR3 DNA reads as TGCCTCTCGCGAGGGAACTACTACGAGCAGTACGTC.

This rearrangement joins TRBV5-1 to TRBJ2-7; D possibly corresponds to TRBD2 (6 bases). V was trimmed by 6 bases and J by 6 bases, leaving 22 bases between them. Germline CDR1 SGHRS, CDR2 YFSETQ. The CDR3 consists of 15 residues. The CDR3 sequence: CASNRFSGTPSEQYF. In nucleotides, the CDR3 is TGCGCCAGCAACAGATTCTCCGGGACTCCTAGCGAGCAGTACTTC.

This clone was seen once. The CDR3: CASSDGPGGEFFGANVLTF. The CDR3 DNA follows: TGTGCCAGCAGCGACGGACCGGGAGGGGAGTTCTTTGGGGCCAACGTCCTGACTTTC. V and J are TRBV2 and TRBJ2-6, with TRBD2 matching over 8 bases. This CDR3 comprises 19 residues. CDR1 is SNHLY and CDR2 is FYNNEI in the germline V gene. J was trimmed by 3 bases and V by 6 bases; bases with no gene match: 16.

The rearrangement uses TRBV19 and TRBJ1-5; TRBD1 is a possible D gene (5 bases). Germline V gene data show CDR1 as LNHDA and CDR2 as SQIVND (reference sequence). The CDR3 sequence is 16 residues long. V shed 4 bases and J shed 1 base, with 14 bases lying between them. CDR3 in DNA: TGTGCCAGTAGTAGTAAGCAGGGAGGGAGCAATCAGCCCCAGCATTTT. Translating gives CASSSKQGGSNQPQHF.